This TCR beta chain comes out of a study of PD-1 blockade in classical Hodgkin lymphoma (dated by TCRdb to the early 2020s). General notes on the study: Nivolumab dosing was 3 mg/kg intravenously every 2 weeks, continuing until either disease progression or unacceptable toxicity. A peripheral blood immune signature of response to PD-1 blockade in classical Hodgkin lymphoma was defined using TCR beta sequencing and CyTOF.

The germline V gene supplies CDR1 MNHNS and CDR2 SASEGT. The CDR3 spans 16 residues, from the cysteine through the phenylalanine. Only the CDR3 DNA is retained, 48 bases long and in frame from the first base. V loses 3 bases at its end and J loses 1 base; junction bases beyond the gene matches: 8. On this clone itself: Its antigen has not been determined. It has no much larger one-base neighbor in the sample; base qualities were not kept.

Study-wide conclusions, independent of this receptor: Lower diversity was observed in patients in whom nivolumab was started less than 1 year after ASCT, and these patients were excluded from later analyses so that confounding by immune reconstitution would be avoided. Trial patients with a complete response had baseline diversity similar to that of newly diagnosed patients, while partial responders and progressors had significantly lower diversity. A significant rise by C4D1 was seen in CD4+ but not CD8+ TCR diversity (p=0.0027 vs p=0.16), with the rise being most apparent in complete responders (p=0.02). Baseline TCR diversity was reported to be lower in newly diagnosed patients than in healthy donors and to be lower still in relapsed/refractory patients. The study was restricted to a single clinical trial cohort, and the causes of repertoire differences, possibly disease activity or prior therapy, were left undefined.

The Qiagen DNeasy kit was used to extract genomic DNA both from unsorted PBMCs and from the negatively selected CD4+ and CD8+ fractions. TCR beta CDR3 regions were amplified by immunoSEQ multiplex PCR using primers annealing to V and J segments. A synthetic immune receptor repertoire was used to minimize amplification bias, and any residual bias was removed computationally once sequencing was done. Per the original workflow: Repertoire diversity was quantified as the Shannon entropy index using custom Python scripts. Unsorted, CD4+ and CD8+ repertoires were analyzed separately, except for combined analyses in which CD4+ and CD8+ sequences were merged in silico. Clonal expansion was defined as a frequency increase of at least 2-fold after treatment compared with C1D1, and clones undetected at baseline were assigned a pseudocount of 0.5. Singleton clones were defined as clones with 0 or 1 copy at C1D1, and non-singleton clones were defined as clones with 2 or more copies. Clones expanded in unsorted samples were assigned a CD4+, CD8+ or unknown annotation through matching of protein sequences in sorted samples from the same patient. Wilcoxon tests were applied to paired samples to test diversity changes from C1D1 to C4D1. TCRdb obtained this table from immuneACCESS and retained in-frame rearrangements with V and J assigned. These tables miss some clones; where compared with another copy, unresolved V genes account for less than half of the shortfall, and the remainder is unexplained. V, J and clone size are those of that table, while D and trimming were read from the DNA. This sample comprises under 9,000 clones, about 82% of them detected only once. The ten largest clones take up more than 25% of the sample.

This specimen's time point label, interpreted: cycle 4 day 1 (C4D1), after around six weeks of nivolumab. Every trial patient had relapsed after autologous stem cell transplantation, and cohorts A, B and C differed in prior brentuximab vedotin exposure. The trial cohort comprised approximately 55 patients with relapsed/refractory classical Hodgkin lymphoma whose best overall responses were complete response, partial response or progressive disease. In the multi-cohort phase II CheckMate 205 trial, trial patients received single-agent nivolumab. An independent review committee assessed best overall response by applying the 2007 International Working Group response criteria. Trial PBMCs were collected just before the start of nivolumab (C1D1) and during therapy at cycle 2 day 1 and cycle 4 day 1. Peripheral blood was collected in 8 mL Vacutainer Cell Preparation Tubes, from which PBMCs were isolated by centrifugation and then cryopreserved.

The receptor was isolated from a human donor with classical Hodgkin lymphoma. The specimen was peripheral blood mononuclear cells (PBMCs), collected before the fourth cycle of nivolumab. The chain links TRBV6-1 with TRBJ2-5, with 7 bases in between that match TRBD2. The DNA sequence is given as TGTGCCAGCAGTGATTCCCGACTAGCCCCCCAAGAGACCCAGTACTTC. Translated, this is CASSDSRLAPQETQYF.